This note documents a single TCR beta chain sequence. Original methodology: Nucleated cell counts were estimated from reference gene primer amplification. TCRdb's copy holds only in-frame clones and misses some; the assay was immunoSEQ multiplex PCR. V, J and clone size reflect that table, while D and trimming were determined from the DNA. The sample lists some 240,000 clones, 87% occurring once. This entry comes from a study of blood T cell repertoires in COVID-19. At the level of the study: Some COVID-19 samples were acute and others convalescent; all came from the United States, Italy and Spain. Nucleic acid was either cDNA or gDNA, and it came from T cells, B-cell-depleted T cells, or PBMCs.

In germline, CDR1 is LGHDT, CDR2 YNNKEL (reference sequence). V lost 2 bases, J lost 8 bases, and 12 bases lay in between. The CDR3 runs to 14 residues. Sample: peripheral blood. The origin of this receptor is a man aged 55-75 years who had recovered from COVID-19. V is TRBV3-1 (or the pseudogene TRBV3-2) and J is TRBJ1-4, with D unresolved. The CDR3 DNA sequence: TGTGCCAGCAGCCAAAGGGAGGGCGGAGAAAAACTGTTTTTT. Protein product: CASSQREGGEKLFF.